This T cell receptor (beta chain) was observed in a study of post-analysis software for immune sequencing data. In the study overall: Progressive-relapsing, secondary progressive and relapsing-remitting multiple sclerosis were among the disease courses included. Study-level points and caveats: F measure showed strong co-clustering of same-batch samples. About five TRBV segments appeared more often in patients than in controls, and TRBV5-6, TRBV5-1 and TRBV20-1 were among these.

cDNA libraries for TCR beta contained unique molecular identifiers. TCRdb analysed the PCR reads with MiXCR anew, one entry per CDR3 protein. Of over 250,000 distinct CDR3 sequences in the sample, less than 40% are singletons; the top ten hold around 5%. This clonotype was detected many times. Its antigen is unknown. The CDR3 consists of 12 residues. Germline lookup yields CDR1 DFQATT and CDR2 SNEGSKA (reference sequence). V dropped 5 bases and J dropped 9 bases, with 14 bases sitting between them. The TCR originated in a girl aged 5-17 years with multiple sclerosis. Specimen: blood. The chain uses TRBV20-1 and TRBJ2-1; a possible D gene is TRBD2 (7 bases). The DNA of the CDR3 is TGCAGTGCTGGGGGGGCCCGTAGTGAGCAGTTCTTC. Translation gives CSAGGARSEQFF.